This is a list of T cell receptor beta chains from one sample in a study of cytomegalovirus exposure and HLA in healthy donors. Sequenced by immunoSEQ multiplex PCR; TCRdb stores in-frame clones only, minus some. This sample has around 150,000 clones, with about 74% found just once. The sample consisted of PBMCs. All receptors come from a woman in her thirties or forties in good health and CMV-seronegative. The CDR3 runs from the conserved cysteine through the conserved F or W. The D gene is left open where the match is weak. The size entry is marked missing in some rows and otherwise reads once, few, many or a size class.

j_call,v_call,cdr3_length,clone_size,d_call,cdr3_nt,cdr3_aa
TRBJ1-6,TRBV27,14,few,TRBD1,TGTGCCAGCAGTTTGGGGCAGGGGGGCTCACCCCTCCACTTT,CASSLGQGGSPLHF
TRBJ1-3,TRBV9,14,-,TRBD1,TGTGCCAGCAGCGCGGGGACAGTTCGAAACACCATATATTTT,CASSAGTVRNTIYF
TRBJ1-1,TRBV14,17,-,-,TGTGCCAGCAGCCAAAGTGGGGGCAGGGGAAGGATCACTGAAGCTTTCTTT,CASSQSGGRGRITEAFF
TRBJ2-2,TRBV7-8,17,few,TRBD1,TGTGCCAGCAGCTTATCTTACGGACAGGGGGACCCCGGGGAGCTGTTTTTT,CASSLSYGQGDPGELFF
TRBJ2-3,TRBV7-9,17,-,TRBD2,TGTGCCAGCAGCTCACTTAGCGGGAGGCGATACACAGATACGCAGTATTTT,CASSSLSGRRYTDTQYF
TRBJ2-1,TRBV20-1,11,-,-,TGCAGTGCTAGTCTAGGTAGCGCGCAGTTCTTC,CSASLGSAQFF
TRBJ2-4,TRBV15,12,few,-,TGTGCCACCTCCGGGCAGGGGAACATTCAGTACTTC,CATSGQGNIQYF
TRBJ1-2,TRBV7-9,14,once,-,TGTGCCAGCAGCCAGACACTGGCTAACTATGGCTACACCTTC,CASSQTLANYGYTF
TRBJ2-7,TRBV13,16,-,-,TGTGCCAGCAGCTCAAGAGGACAGCCATATTCCTACGAGCAGTACTTC,CASSSRGQPYSYEQYF
TRBJ1-6,TRBV30,17,-,TRBD1,TGTGCCTGGAGTGTATCCCCGACAGGGAATCGGGGTTCACCCCTCCACTTT,CAWSVSPTGNRGSPLHF
TRBJ1-2,TRBV27,14,-,-,TGTGCCAGCAGCGAAACAGGAGCTAACTATGGCTACACCTTC,CASSETGANYGYTF
TRBJ2-5,TRBV4-2,18,-,TRBD2,TGTGCCAGCAGCCAACGGGGACTAGCGGGGGGGCAACAAGAGACCCAGTACTTC,CASSQRGLAGGQQETQYF
TRBJ2-1,TRBV6-1,15,-,TRBD1,TGTGCCAGCAGTTCATCAGGGGGCGCAGGACGGGAGCAGTTCTTC,CASSSSGGAGREQFF
TRBJ1-1,TRBV28,13,-,-,TGTGCCAGCAGGACTACAAAGAACACTGAAGCTTTCTTT,CASRTTKNTEAFF
TRBJ2-1,TRBV5-5,16,once,-,TGTGCCAGCAGCTCATCAGCGGGTAGCTCCTACAATGAGCAGTTCTTC,CASSSSAGSSYNEQFF
TRBJ1-3,TRBV7-2,15,-,-,TGTGCCAGCAGCTTAGAGGCAGGGTGGGGAAACACCATATATTTT,CASSLEAGWGNTIYF
TRBJ1-1,TRBV9,16,-,-,TGTGCCAGCAGCGACACAGGGTCTTTAAGGAACACTGAAGCTTTCTTT,CASSDTGSLRNTEAFF
TRBJ1-2,TRBV9,15,once,-,TGTGCCAGCAGCGTTATCCCAGGGGCCTTATATGGCTACACCTTC,CASSVIPGALYGYTF
TRBJ1-1,TRBV10-3,13,few,-,TGTGCCATCACTCTGGGGCCGAACACTGAAGCTTTCTTT,CAITLGPNTEAFF
TRBJ1-2,TRBV5-4,17,-,-,TGTGCCAGCAGCTTGAATTCCGCCGCTCGGGGGGCGATGGGCTACACCTTC,CASSLNSAARGAMGYTF
TRBJ1-1,TRBV2,14,-,-,TGTGCCAGCAGCCGAGTGGGGGGGAACACTGAAGCTTTCTTT,CASSRVGGNTEAFF
TRBJ2-6,TRBV28,20,-,TRBD1,TGTGCCAGCAGTGGTTGGCCCCCGTGGACAGGGGAGTTTGGGGCCAACGTCCTGACTTTC,CASSGWPPWTGEFGANVLTF
TRBJ1-6,TRBV28,15,-,TRBD1,TGTGCCAGCAGTTTCCCGAAGGGGGCGCGTTCACCCCTCCACTTT,CASSFPKGARSPLHF
TRBJ1-6,TRBV28,16,-,-,TGTGCCAGCAGTTACGGGGGGGGCTCCTATAATTCACCCCTCCACTTT,CASSYGGGSYNSPLHF
TRBJ2-1,TRBV6-6,14,-,-,TGTGCCAGCAGTTACGGGACATCGAAGAATGAGCAGTTCTTC,CASSYGTSKNEQFF
TRBJ2-2,TRBV27,16,-,TRBD2,TGTGCCAGCAGTCCTTTAGCGGGAATCTTGGCCGGGGAGCTGTTTTTT,CASSPLAGILAGELFF
TRBJ1-2,TRBV18,13,-,-,TGTGCCAGCTCACCGGGAGGGAACTATGGCTACACCTTC,CASSPGGNYGYTF
TRBJ2-3,TRBV7-9,16,-,-,TGTGCCAGCAGCTTGCGGCTAGGGACAAGCACAGATACGCAGTATTTT,CASSLRLGTSTDTQYF
TRBJ2-1,TRBV6-1,21,once,-,TGTGCCAGCAGCGAAGGCCCCCACAGGGGTGGGAAAGCGGGGGTTTCGAATGAGCAGTTCTTC,CASSEGPHRGGKAGVSNEQFF
TRBJ2-1,TRBV27,15,-,TRBD1,TGTGCCAGCCGTTTCTTCGACAGGGGTGAAGATGAGCAGTTCTTC,CASRFFDRGEDEQFF
TRBJ2-1,TRBV19,14,few,TRBD1,TGTGCCAGTAGGCTTCGGGACAGTTACAATGAGCAGTTCTTC,CASRLRDSYNEQFF
TRBJ2-7,TRBV19,16,-,TRBD1,TGTGCCAGTAGTACCGGGACAGGGGGCGGAATGTACGAGCAGTACTTC,CASSTGTGGGMYEQYF
TRBJ2-2,TRBV5-5,17,-,-,TGTGCCAGCAGCTTGGTGAGGGCCGGTTTGGGCACCGGGGAGCTGTTTTTT,CASSLVRAGLGTGELFF
TRBJ1-2,TRBV11-2,17,-,-,TGTGCCAGCAGCCCCTACCGACCAAACCGGGGAGCCTATGGCTACACCTTC,CASSPYRPNRGAYGYTF
TRBJ2-1,TRBV19,14,-,TRBD2,TGTGCCAGTCTAGGTTTGCGGGAGAGTAATGAGCAGTTCTTC,CASLGLRESNEQFF
TRBJ2-5,TRBV2,12,once,-,TGTGCCAGCAGTGGGGGGGTAGAGACCCAGTACTTC,CASSGGVETQYF
TRBJ1-1,TRBV19,12,-,-,TGTGCCAGTAGTACGGGGATGACTGAAGCTTTCTTT,CASSTGMTEAFF
TRBJ1-2,TRBV19,17,-,TRBD1,TGTGCCAGTAGTATATATTCCGTGACAGGGGTGCGGAATGGCTACACCTTC,CASSIYSVTGVRNGYTF
TRBJ2-3,TRBV19,13,-,TRBD2,TGTGCCAGTAGTGGGACTAGTGGCGATACGCAGTATTTT,CASSGTSGDTQYF
TRBJ2-7,TRBV7-2,13,-,-,TGTGCCAGCAGCTTAGAAGGGGCCTACGAGCAGTACTTC,CASSLEGAYEQYF
TRBJ1-4,TRBV7-9,17,-,-,TGTTCCAGCAGCTTAGCCAACTGGGAGGGTTTGGATGAAAAACTGTTTTTT,CSSSLANWEGLDEKLFF
TRBJ1-1,TRBV5-1,14,many,-,TGCGCCAGCAGCTTACAGGTTACGAACACTGAAGCTTTCTTT,CASSLQVTNTEAFF
TRBJ1-5,TRBV7-8,13,-,-,TGTGCCAGCAGCTGGGGGGTGGCTCAGCCCCAGCATTTT,CASSWGVAQPQHF
TRBJ2-2,TRBV5-4,16,-,-,TGTGCCAGCAGCTTAGGGGGGGGCGCGAACACCGGGGAGCTGTTTTTT,CASSLGGGANTGELFF
TRBJ2-5,TRBV11-2,15,-,TRBD1,TGTGCCAGCAGCGCCCGGACAGGCCCGCAAGAGACCCAGTACTTC,CASSARTGPQETQYF
TRBJ1-3,TRBV6-5,15,-,-,TGTGCCAGCGATCCGGGACATACAGGTGGAAACACCATATATTTT,CASDPGHTGGNTIYF
TRBJ2-1,TRBV30,14,-,TRBD1,TGTGCCTGGAGCGAGGGGGCGAGGTTCAATGAGCAGTTCTTC,CAWSEGARFNEQFF
TRBJ1-2,TRBV18,15,-,TRBD1,TGTGCCAGCTCACCACTAGGGACAGGCGACTATGGCTACACCTTC,CASSPLGTGDYGYTF
TRBJ2-7,TRBV2,15,few,-,TGTGCCAGCAGCAGATCCGGGACACCAACCTACGAGCAGTACTTC,CASSRSGTPTYEQYF
TRBJ2-7,TRBV30,13,-,-,TGTGCCTGGAGTGTCCAACTTCCTGACGAGCAGTACTTC,CAWSVQLPDEQYF
TRBJ1-6,TRBV5-1,14,-,-,TGCGCCAGCAGCGTCGACAGGTTAAATTCACCCCTCCACTTT,CASSVDRLNSPLHF
TRBJ2-5,TRBV7-9,17,-,TRBD2,TGTGCCAGCAGCTTATCCTCTAGCGGGGGGGCCGGGGAGACCCAGTACTTC,CASSLSSSGGAGETQYF
TRBJ1-2,TRBV30,17,-,TRBD1,TGTGCCTGGAGTGTTAGGTGGGGACAGGGATTTAGGTATGGCTACACCTTC,CAWSVRWGQGFRYGYTF
TRBJ1-2,TRBV28,14,-,TRBD1,TGTGCCAGCAGTTTATCGGGACAGAACTATGGCTACACCTTC,CASSLSGQNYGYTF
TRBJ2-1,TRBV5-6,16,-,TRBD2,TGTGCCAGCAGCCCGGGACTAGCGGGGGGGGTGAATGAGCAGTTCTTC,CASSPGLAGGVNEQFF
TRBJ1-2,TRBV14,14,-,TRBD1,TGTGCCAGCAGCCAAGAAAGGACAGGCTATGGCTACACCTTC,CASSQERTGYGYTF
TRBJ2-3,TRBV10-1,14,-,-,TGCGCCAGCCAGGGCTTTGTGGGCACAGATACGCAGTATTTT,CASQGFVGTDTQYF
TRBJ1-2,TRBV27,15,-,TRBD1,TGTGCCAGCAGTTTTTTCCCCAGGGGGCCCTATGGCTACACCTTC,CASSFFPRGPYGYTF
TRBJ2-3,TRBV29-1,12,once,-,TGCAGCGTTGAGGTACAGGGAGATACGCAGTATTTT,CSVEVQGDTQYF
TRBJ1-2,TRBV9,15,-,TRBD1,TGTGCCAGCAGCCCCCAGGGGGGTTCGGTCTATGGCTACACCTTC,CASSPQGGSVYGYTF